Sequencing of this TCR beta chain was carried out in a study of cytomegalovirus exposure and HLA in healthy donors. Study-level information: Caucasian-associated ancestry cluster membership applied to about four fifths of 398 genotyped donors. Findings and caveats of the study: The study put around 180 TCR beta chains on its list as cytomegalovirus-associated. TCR beta V- and J-gene trimming, according to a later analysis, was linked to a missense DCLRE1C variant. According to an earlier analysis, most TCR beta V segments yielded productive rearrangements about 87% or about 30% of the time.

Worth noting for this clone: What it recognizes is unknown.

V shed 7 bases, J shed 5 bases, and the junction held 15 bases outside the gene matches. CDR1 and CDR2 from the germline V gene are SEHNR and FQNEAQ (reference sequence). The CDR3 spans 16 residues. The primer mix had 60 Vbeta and 13 Jbeta primers. Generated by immunoSEQ multiplex PCR, the TCRdb table keeps only in-frame clones and is missing some. The table lists about 200,000 clones, less than 80% of them singletons. The source is a woman aged 25-40 years in good health and CMV-seropositive. The sample taken for sequencing was PBMCs. The chain uses TRBV7-9 and TRBJ2-5, with 8 bases that match TRBD1. This CDR3 reads CASTILPGGTSETQYF. The CDR3 nucleotides are TGTGCCAGCACCATCCTCCCAGGGGGCACGTCGGAGACCCAGTACTTC. The full variable domain, rest sourced from reference TRBV7-9 and TRBJ2-5, is DTGVSQNPRHKITKRGQNVTFRCDPISEHNRLYWYRQTLGQGPEFLTYFQNEAQLEKSRLLSDRFSAERPKGSFSTLEIQRTEQGDSAMYLCASTILPGGTSETQYFGPGTRLLVL.